The 27 T cell receptor beta chains in this list originate from one sample, sequenced in a study of blood T cell repertoires in COVID-19. Repertoires were generated with immunoSEQ multiplex PCR, while TCRdb's copy carries only in-frame clones and drops some. The sample lists approximately 190,000 clones, roughly four fifths occurring once. The sample comprised peripheral blood. The receptor source for this set is a woman in her thirties or forties with acute or convalescent COVID-19.

V and J are TRBV29-1 and TRBJ2-5; TRBD2 is a possible D gene (7 bases). Per germline, CDR1 SQVTM and CDR2 ANQGSEA. Between the trimmed V and J ends, which lost 8 bases and 5 bases, there was a span of 15 bases. CDR3 length: 12 residues. The CDR3 is CSIDGGQETQYF. The CDR3 region has the DNA TGCAGCATCGACGGGGGGCAGGAGACCCAGTACTTC.

The J gene is TRBJ1-4, the V gene TRBV28, with 7 bases that match TRBD1. Germline V CDR1 and CDR2: MDHEN, SYDVKM. V was pared by 8 bases and J by 6 bases, with 6 bases of the junction left unmatched. This CDR3 is built from 13 residues. The CDR3: CASGTVPYEKLFF. DNA for the CDR3: TGTGCCAGCGGGACAGTACCGTATGAAAAACTGTTTTTT.

V gene TRBV19 combines with J gene TRBJ1-5, with 8 bases matching TRBD1. CDR3 length: 13 amino acids. Germline CDR1 reads LNHDA; CDR2 reads SQIVND (reference sequence). V lost 4 bases to trimming and J lost 7 bases; unmatched junction nucleotides: 3. The CDR3 bases are TGTGCCAGTAGTACCCGGACAGGGCAGCCCCAGCATTTT. Translating it yields CASSTRTGQPQHF.

The DNA for the CDR3 is TGTGCCAGCAGCATACACGAGGGTGGCTCGGAAGCTTTCTTT. It yields the protein CASSIHEGGSEAFF. V gene TRBV7-6 combines with J gene TRBJ1-1; D is ambiguous. Looked up from germline, CDR1 is SGHVS and CDR2 is FNYEAQ. The CDR3 is 14 residues long. Trimming left V 5 bases short and J 8 bases short, with 18 bases between.

The CDR3 DNA sequence: TGTGCCAGCAGTTTTCGGGGTCCTTATTCACCCCTCCACTTT. This gives the protein CASSFRGPYSPLHF. The gene calls are TRBV28 and TRBJ1-6; D gene ambiguous. The CDR3 has 14 residues. Germline CDR1 is MDHEN and CDR2 is SYDVKM. V was trimmed by 3 bases and J by 8 bases, leaving 11 bases between them. Complete variable domain (other parts from reference TRBV28 and TRBJ1-6): DVKVTQSSRYLVKRTGEKVFLECVQDMDHENMFWYRQDPGLGLRLIYFSYDVKMKEKGDIPEGYSVSREKKERFSLILESASTNQTSMYLCASSFRGPYSPLHFGNGTRLTVT.

The rearrangement links TRBV5-1 to TRBJ2-3, with 12 bases fitting TRBD2. CDR1 is SGHRS, CDR2 YFSETQ, per germline. This CDR3 has 17 residues. The trim removed 4 bases at V and 6 bases at J, leaving 12 bases unmatched. The CDR3 DNA is TGCGCCAGCAGCCCGTCTCCTAGCGGGGGGGCTTGGGATACGCAGTATTTT. As protein: CASSPSPSGGAWDTQYF.

The chain links TRBV5-6 to TRBJ2-5; 8 nucleotides align to TRBD2. V shed 4 bases and J 2 bases; nucleotides not matched to a gene: 7. In germline, CDR1 is SGHDT, CDR2 YYEEEE. CDR3 size: 15 residues. CDR3 residues: CASSPRGGGQETQYF. CDR3 coding DNA: TGTGCCAGCAGCCCCCGGGGGGGCGGGCAAGAGACCCAGTACTTC.

The V call is TRBV28, the J call TRBJ2-3; 9 bases are a match to TRBD1. From germline, CDR1 is MDHEN and CDR2 SYDVKM. The V segment lost 10 bases and the J segment 4 bases; nucleotides outside the gene matches: 9. The length of the CDR3 is 14 residues. This CDR3 is CATRRTGAADTQYF. The DNA of the CDR3 is TGTGCCACCAGGAGGACAGGGGCGGCAGATACGCAGTATTTT.

The chain uses TRBV11-2 and TRBJ2-7, with a possible D match to TRBD2 (5 bases). The length of the CDR3 is 14 residues. Germline CDR1 SGHAT, CDR2 FQNNGV. Trimming took off 5 bases at V and 5 bases at J, with 16 bases between the two ends. DNA of the CDR3: TGTGCCAGCAGCCCCGGAGGCGGGTACGACGAGCAGTACTTC. Protein: CASSPGGGYDEQYF.

The chain uses TRBV19 and TRBJ2-3; tentative D call: TRBD1 (5 bases). This CDR3 region has 13 residues. Trimming took 3 bases from V and 4 from J, leaving 8 bases between them. Germline V gene lookup returns CDR1 LNHDA and CDR2 SQIVND (reference sequence). CDR3 region: CASSMLGADTQYF. The DNA for the CDR3 is TGTGCCAGTAGTATGTTAGGGGCAGATACGCAGTATTTT.

V and J are TRBV27 and TRBJ2-3; D might be TRBD2 (6 bases). Germline assignment: CDR1 MNHEY and CDR2 SMNVEV (reference sequence). The CDR3 covers 16 residues. Trimming removed 3 bases at V and 0 bases at J, with 13 bases between. CDR3 residues: CASSFGGTPSTDTQYF. In DNA form, the CDR3 reads TGTGCCAGCAGTTTCGGCGGGACTCCTAGCACAGATACGCAGTATTTT.

The chain employs TRBV7-6 and TRBJ2-7, with 10 positions matching TRBD2. The germline V gene encodes CDR1 SGHVS and CDR2 FNYEAQ. Losses at the gene ends were 3 bases for V and 1 base for J; bases not matched to a gene: 6. This CDR3 spans 16 amino acids. CDR3 sequence: CASSFLAGDVSYEQYF. The CDR3, as DNA: TGTGCCAGCAGCTTCCTAGCGGGAGACGTGTCCTACGAGCAGTACTTC.

This chain uses TRBV5-1 with TRBJ2-1, with D maybe TRBD2 (6 bases). This CDR3 is 14 amino acids long. V was shortened by 4 bases and J by 8 bases, with 16 bases between the two germline ends. Germline CDR1 SGHRS, CDR2 YFSETQ. In DNA form, the CDR3 reads TGCGCCAGCAGCGTAGAACCGGGAGTGGATGAGCAGTTCTTC. Translating gives CASSVEPGVDEQFF.

The chain combines TRBV29-1 with TRBJ1-1; D is unclear. This CDR3 contains 13 residues. CDR1 and CDR2 (germline): SQVTM, ANQGSEA. V lost 4 bases to trimming and J lost 4 bases, with 13 bases between them. The CDR3 DNA follows: TGCAGCGTTGGGGCCCTCCGGGGCACTGAAGCTTTCTTT. Its translation is CSVGALRGTEAFF.

This chain links TRBV19 with TRBJ1-5, with D unclear. CDR3 length equals 13 residues. Germline V lookup: CDR1 LNHDA, CDR2 SQIVND (reference sequence). Trimming took 5 bases from V and 9 from J, leaving 14 bases between them. The CDR3 sequence: CASSPARHPPQHF. The CDR3 DNA follows: TGTGCCAGTAGTCCCGCCCGACACCCGCCCCAGCATTTT.

The CDR3 loop reads CASDRDRGRVIYNEQFF. CDR3 DNA sequence: TGTGCCAGCGACCGGGACAGGGGGCGCGTGATATACAATGAGCAGTTCTTC. The V call is TRBV7-9, the J call TRBJ2-1; 12 bases match TRBD1. This CDR3 has 17 residues. V shed 8 bases, J shed 4 bases, and the junction held 12 bases outside the gene matches. Germline CDR1 is SEHNR and CDR2 is FQNEAQ (reference sequence).

This chain connects TRBV30 to TRBJ2-7, with 9 bases fitting TRBD1. The length of the CDR3 is 14 residues. The trim removed 5 bases at V and 5 bases at J, leaving 10 bases unmatched. Germline loops: CDR1 GTSNPN, CDR2 SVGIG (reference sequence). The CDR3, as DNA: TGTGCCTGGGGGACAGGGTCCCCCTGGGACGAGCAGTACTTC. As protein: CAWGTGSPWDEQYF.

This sequence joins TRBV10-3 and TRBJ2-3, with 8 bases fitting TRBD1. Looked up from germline, CDR1 is ENHRY and CDR2 is SYGVKD. The CDR3 has 17 residues. The J segment lost 0 bases and the V segment lost 6 bases, leaving 11 bases of the junction unmatched. CDR3 bases: TGTGCCATCAGAAGTACCCAGGGGGCAAGGAGCACAGATACGCAGTATTTT. Translated, it gives CAIRSTQGARSTDTQYF.

This chain links TRBV30 with TRBJ1-6, with D perhaps TRBD1 (6 bases). The CDR3 extends over 14 amino acids. Germline V gives CDR1 GTSNPN, CDR2 SVGIG (reference sequence). Trimming took 2 bases from V and 7 from J, leaving 12 bases between them. This chain's CDR3 is CAWSSGQPNSPLHF. CDR3 bases: TGTGCCTGGAGTTCCGGACAGCCGAATTCACCCCTCCACTTT.

The V and J genes are TRBV2 and TRBJ2-5; 7 bases line up with TRBD2. This CDR3 contains 15 residues. The V and J ends lost 2 bases and 7 bases, in that order; junction bases with no gene match: 10. The germline V gene encodes CDR1 SNHLY and CDR2 FYNNEI. The CDR3 region has the DNA TGTGCCAGCAGTGAACCAGCGGGACCAGTGGGGACCCAGTACTTC. Residues: CASSEPAGPVGTQYF.

The CDR3 DNA reads as TGTGCCAGCAGCTTTCCCTCCTTGCGCCACAGGGGGCTGTGGGGATCCTATGGCTACACCTTC. Translation gives CASSFPSLRHRGLWGSYGYTF. This rearrangement joins TRBV12-1 to TRBJ1-2; the table's D call, TRBD1, was not checked against the DNA. TRBV12-1 is deemed a pseudogene. The CDR3 contains 21 residues.

This clone was counted a single time. The V call is TRBV30, the J call TRBJ2-3; 7 bases fit TRBD2. Per the germline V gene, CDR1 is GTSNPN and CDR2 is SVGIG (reference sequence). The V and J ends lost 3 bases and 4 bases, in that order; junction bases with no gene match: 4. This CDR3 contains 13 residues. CDR3 amino acids: CAWSRGEADTQYF. CDR3 nucleotides: TGTGCCTGGAGCCGGGGGGAGGCAGATACGCAGTATTTT.

The chain uses TRBV5-1 and TRBJ2-1; TRBD2 aligns across 7 bases. V lost 0 bases and J lost 2; bases outside the gene matches: 5. This CDR3 has 16 amino acids. Germline loops: CDR1 SGHRS, CDR2 YFSETQ. The CDR3 nucleotides are TGCGCCAGCAGCTTGGGTTGGGGGAGGGCCTACAATGAGCAGTTCTTC. Protein: CASSLGWGRAYNEQFF.

The rearrangement joins TRBV25-1 to TRBJ1-3; D perhaps matches TRBD1 (5 bases). CDR1 MGHDK and CDR2 SYGVNS come from the germline V gene. Trimming took off 8 bases at V and 0 bases at J, with 11 bases between the two ends. The CDR3 sequence is 14 residues long. CDR3 region: CASASGVSGNTIYF. The CDR3 nucleotides are TGTGCCAGCGCGTCGGGGGTCTCTGGAAACACCATATATTTT.

This clone is medium-sized. The rearrangement uses TRBV6-4 and TRBJ2-3; the match to TRBD2 covers 8 bases. Germline assignment: CDR1 MRHNA and CDR2 SNTAGT. Germline trimming cut 3 bases from V and 1 base from J; bases unmatched to any gene: 0. The CDR3 length is 14 residues. Here the CDR3 DNA reads TGTGCCAGCAGTGAGCGGGAGGGCACAGATACGCAGTATTTT. Translated: CASSEREGTDTQYF.

V gene TRBV3-1 (or the pseudogene TRBV3-2) combines with J gene TRBJ2-7; weak D call: TRBD1 (5 bases). CDR1 is LGHDT and CDR2 is YNNKEL in the germline V gene (reference sequence). Between the trimmed V and J ends, which lost 0 bases and 0 bases, there was a span of 12 bases. The CDR3 runs 16 residues. In DNA form, the CDR3 reads TGTGCCAGCAGCCAAGAGGGGCGGCAGAACTCCTACGAGCAGTACTTC. This translates into CASSQEGRQNSYEQYF.

The chain is built from TRBV30 and TRBJ2-5; a possible D gene is TRBD2 (6 bases). CDR3 size: 14 residues. Germline V lookup: CDR1 GTSNPN, CDR2 SVGIG (reference sequence). Trimming shortened V by 5 bases and J by 4 bases, and 17 bases separated the two germline ends. In nucleotides, the CDR3 is TGTGCCTGGGGCGGGGTGAGGAGTGGAGAGACCCAGTACTTC. This translates into CAWGGVRSGETQYF. The whole variable domain, filled in from reference TRBV30 and TRBJ2-5, reads SQTIHQWPATLVQPVGSPLSLECTVEGTSNPNLYWYRQAAGRGLQLLFYSVGIGQISSEVPQNLSASRPQDRQFILSSKKLLLSDSGFYLCAWGGVRSGETQYFGPGTRLLVL.